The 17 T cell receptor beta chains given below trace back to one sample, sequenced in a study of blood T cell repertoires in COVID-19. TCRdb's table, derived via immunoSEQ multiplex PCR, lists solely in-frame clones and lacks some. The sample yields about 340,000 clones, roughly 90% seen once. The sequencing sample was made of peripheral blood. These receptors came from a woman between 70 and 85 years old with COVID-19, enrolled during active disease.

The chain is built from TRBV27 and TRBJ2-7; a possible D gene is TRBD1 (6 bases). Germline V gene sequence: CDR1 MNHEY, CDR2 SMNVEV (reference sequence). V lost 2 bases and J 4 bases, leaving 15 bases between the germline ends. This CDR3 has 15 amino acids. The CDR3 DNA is TGTGCCAGCAGTTTAAGGTGGGACACCCCTTACGAGCAGTACTTC. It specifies CASSLRWDTPYEQYF.

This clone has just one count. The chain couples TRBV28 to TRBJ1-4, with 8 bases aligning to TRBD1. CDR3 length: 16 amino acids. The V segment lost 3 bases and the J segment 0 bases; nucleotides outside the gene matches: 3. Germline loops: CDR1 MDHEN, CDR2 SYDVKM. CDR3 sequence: CASSLETGATNEKLFF. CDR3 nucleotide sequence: TGTGCCAGCAGTTTGGAGACAGGGGCAACTAATGAAAAACTGTTTTTT.

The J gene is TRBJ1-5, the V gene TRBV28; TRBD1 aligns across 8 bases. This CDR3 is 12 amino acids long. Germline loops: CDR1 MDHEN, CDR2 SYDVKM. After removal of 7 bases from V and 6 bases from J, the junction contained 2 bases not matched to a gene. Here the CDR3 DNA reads TGTGCCAGCAATGACAGGGGTCAGCCCCAGCATTTT. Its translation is CASNDRGQPQHF.

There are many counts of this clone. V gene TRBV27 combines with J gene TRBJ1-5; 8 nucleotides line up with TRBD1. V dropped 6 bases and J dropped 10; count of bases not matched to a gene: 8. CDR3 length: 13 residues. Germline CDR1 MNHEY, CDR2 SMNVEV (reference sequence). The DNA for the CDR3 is TGTGCCAGCAGCCCGGACAGGGAACGACCCCAGCATTTT. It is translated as CASSPDRERPQHF.

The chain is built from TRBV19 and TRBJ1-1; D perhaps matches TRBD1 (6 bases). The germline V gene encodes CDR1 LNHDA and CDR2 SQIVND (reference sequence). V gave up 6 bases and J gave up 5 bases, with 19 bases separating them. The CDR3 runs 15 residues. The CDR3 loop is CASRSHQGTITEAFF. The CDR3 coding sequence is TGTGCCAGTAGATCCCATCAGGGGACTATTACTGAAGCTTTCTTT.

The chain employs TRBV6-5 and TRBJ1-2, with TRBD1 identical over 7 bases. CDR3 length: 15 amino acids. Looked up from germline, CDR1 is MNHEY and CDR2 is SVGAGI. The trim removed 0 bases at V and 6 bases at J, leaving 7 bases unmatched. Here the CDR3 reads CASSYSRTGGDGYTF. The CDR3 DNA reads TGTGCCAGCAGTTACTCAAGGACAGGTGGGGATGGCTACACCTTC.

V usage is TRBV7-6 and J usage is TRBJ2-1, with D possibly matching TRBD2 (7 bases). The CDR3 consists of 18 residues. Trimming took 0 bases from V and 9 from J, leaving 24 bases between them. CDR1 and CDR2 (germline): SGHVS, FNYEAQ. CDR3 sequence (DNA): TGTGCCAGCAGCTTAGCCTGGGGAGGGGGTCCTTATTATGGTGAGCAGTTCTTC. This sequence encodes CASSLAWGGGPYYGEQFF.

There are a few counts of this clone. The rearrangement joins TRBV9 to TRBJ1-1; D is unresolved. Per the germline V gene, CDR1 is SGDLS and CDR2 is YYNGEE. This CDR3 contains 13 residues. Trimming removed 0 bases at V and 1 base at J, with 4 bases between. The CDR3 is CASSVAGNTEAFF. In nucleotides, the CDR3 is TGTGCCAGCAGCGTAGCGGGGAACACTGAAGCTTTCTTT.

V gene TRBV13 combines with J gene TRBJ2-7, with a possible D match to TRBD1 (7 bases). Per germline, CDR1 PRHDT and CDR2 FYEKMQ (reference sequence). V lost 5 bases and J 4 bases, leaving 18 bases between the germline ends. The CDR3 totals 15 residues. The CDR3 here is CASSPLQGLAYEQYF. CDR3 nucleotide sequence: TGTGCCAGCAGCCCACTACAGGGGCTAGCGTACGAGCAGTACTTC.

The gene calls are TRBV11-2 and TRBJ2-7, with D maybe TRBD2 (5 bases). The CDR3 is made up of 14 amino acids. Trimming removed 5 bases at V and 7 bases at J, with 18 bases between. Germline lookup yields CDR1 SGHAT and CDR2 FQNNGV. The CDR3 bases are TGTGCCAGCAGCACGGACTCGACCGGTAGGGAGCAGTACTTC. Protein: CASSTDSTGREQYF.

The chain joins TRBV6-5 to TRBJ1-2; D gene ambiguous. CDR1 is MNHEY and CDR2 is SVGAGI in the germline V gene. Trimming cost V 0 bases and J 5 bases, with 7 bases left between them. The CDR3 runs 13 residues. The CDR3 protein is CASSYSAEYGYTF. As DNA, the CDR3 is TGTGCCAGCAGTTACTCGGCGGAGTATGGCTACACCTTC.

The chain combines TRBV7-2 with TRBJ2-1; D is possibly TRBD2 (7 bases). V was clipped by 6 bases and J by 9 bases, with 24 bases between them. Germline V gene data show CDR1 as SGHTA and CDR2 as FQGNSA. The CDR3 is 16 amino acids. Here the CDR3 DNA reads TGTGCCAGCAGTGGAGGAGGAGGGGGGGCCACGCTTGAGCAGTTCTTC. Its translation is CASSGGGGGATLEQFF.

CDR3 coding DNA: TGCGCCAGCAGCTTGACCCCGAGACAGGGTCCCCCTTATAATTCACCCCTCCACTTT. Its translation is CASSLTPRQGPPYNSPLHF. The chain joins TRBV5-1 to TRBJ1-6; 7 bases are a match to TRBD1. This CDR3 has 19 residues. V trimming: 1 base; J trimming: 4 bases; junction bases outside the gene matches: 14. CDR1 is SGHRS and CDR2 is YFSETQ in the germline V gene.

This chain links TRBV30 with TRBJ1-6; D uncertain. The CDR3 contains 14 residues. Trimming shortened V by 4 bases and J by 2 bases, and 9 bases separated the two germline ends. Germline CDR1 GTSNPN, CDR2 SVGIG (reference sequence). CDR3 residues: CAWNGQTYNSPLHF. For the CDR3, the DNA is TGTGCCTGGAATGGCCAGACCTATAATTCACCCCTCCACTTT.

The chain's CDR3 is CATSDTRGLSYGYTF. CDR3 coding DNA: TGTGCCACCAGTGATACAAGGGGACTGAGCTATGGCTACACCTTC. V usage is TRBV24-1 and J usage is TRBJ1-2; possibly TRBD1 for D (5 bases). Germline V gives CDR1 KGHDR, CDR2 SFDVKD. This CDR3 is 15 amino acids long. V lost 3 bases and J 4 bases, leaving 14 bases between the germline ends.

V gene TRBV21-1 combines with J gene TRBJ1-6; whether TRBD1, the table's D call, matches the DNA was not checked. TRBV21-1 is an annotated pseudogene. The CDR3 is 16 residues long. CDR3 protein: CASSRPTGGADSPLHF. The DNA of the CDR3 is TGTGCCAGCAGCAGGCCGACAGGGGGCGCGGATTCACCCCTCCACTTT.

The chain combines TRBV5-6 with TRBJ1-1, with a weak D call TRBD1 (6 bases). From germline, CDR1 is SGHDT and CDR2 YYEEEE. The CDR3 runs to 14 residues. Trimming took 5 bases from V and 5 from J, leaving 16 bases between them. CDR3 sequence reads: CASSPQGWHTEAFF. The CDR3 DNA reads TGTGCCAGCAGTCCACAGGGTTGGCATACTGAAGCTTTCTTT.